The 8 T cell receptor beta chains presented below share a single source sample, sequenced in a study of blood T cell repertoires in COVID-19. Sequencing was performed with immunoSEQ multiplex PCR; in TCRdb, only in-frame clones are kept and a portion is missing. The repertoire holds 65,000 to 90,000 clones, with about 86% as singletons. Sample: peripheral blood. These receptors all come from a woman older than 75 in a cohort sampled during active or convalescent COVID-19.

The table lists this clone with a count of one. The CDR3 region has the DNA TGTGCCAGCAAGGGGACTAAGAACACTGAAGCTTTCTTT. Amino acid sequence: CASKGTKNTEAFF. The chain has TRBV27 and TRBJ1-1; D possibly corresponds to TRBD1 (5 bases). V was pared by 7 bases and J by 1 base, with 10 bases between. CDR3 length: 13 residues. The germline gives CDR1 MNHEY, CDR2 SMNVEV (reference sequence).

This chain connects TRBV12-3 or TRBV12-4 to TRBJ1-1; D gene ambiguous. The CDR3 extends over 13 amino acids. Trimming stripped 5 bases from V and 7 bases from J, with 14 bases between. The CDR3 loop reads CASSPRFGLEAFF. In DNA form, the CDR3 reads TGTGCCAGCAGTCCTCGGTTTGGGCTTGAAGCTTTCTTT.

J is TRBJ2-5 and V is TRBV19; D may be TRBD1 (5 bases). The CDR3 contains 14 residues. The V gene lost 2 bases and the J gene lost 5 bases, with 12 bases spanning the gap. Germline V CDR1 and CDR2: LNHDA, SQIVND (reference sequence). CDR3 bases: TGTGCCAGTAGTATAAAGGGGTCGTGGGAGACCCAGTACTTC. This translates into CASSIKGSWETQYF.

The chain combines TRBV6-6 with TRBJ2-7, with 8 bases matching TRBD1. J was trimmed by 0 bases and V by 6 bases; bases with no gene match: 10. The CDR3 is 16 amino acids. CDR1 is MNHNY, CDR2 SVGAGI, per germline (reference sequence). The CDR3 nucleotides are TGTGCCAGCAGGCCATCCCCGGGACAGGACTCCTACGAGCAGTACGTC. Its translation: CASRPSPGQDSYEQYV.

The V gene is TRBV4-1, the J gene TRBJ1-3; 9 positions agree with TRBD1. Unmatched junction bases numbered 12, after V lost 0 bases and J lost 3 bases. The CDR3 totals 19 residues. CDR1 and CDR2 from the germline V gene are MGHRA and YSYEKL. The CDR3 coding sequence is TGCGCCAGCAGCCAAGAAACGTTAACCGGGACAGGGCTTGGAAACACCATATATTTT. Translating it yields CASSQETLTGTGLGNTIYF.

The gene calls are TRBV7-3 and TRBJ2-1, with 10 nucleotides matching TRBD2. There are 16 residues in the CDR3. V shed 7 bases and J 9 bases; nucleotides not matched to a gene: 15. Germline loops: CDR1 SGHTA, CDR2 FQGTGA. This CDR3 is CASITMGLAGAGEQFF. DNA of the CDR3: TGTGCCAGCATTACGATGGGGCTAGCGGGGGCGGGTGAGCAGTTCTTC.

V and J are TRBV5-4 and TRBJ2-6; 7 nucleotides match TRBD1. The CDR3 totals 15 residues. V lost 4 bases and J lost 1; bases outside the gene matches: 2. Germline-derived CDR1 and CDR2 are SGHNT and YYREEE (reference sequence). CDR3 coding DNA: TGTGCCAGCAGCATCAGGGGGTCTGGGGCCAACGTCCTGACTTTC. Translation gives CASSIRGSGANVLTF.

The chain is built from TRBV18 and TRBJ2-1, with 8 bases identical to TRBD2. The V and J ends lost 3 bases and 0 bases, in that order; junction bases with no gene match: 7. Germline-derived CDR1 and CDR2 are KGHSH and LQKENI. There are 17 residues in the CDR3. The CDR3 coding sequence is TGTGCCAGCTCACCGCGACTAGCGCGGAGCTCCTACAATGAGCAGTTCTTC. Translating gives CASSPRLARSSYNEQFF.